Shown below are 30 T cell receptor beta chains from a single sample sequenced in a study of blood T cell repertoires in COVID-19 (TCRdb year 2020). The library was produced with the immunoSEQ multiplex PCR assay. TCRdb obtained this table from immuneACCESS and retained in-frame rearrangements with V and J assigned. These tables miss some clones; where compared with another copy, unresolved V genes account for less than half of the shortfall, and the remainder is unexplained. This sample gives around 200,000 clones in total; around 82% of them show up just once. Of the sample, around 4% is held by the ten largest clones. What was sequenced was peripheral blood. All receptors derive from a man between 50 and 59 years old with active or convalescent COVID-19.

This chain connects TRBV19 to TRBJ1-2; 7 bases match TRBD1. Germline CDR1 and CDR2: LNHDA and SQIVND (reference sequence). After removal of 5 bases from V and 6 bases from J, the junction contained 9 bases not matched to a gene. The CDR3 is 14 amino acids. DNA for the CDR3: TGTGCCAGTAGTTTCCAGGGGGGATTGAATGGCTACACCTTC. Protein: CASSFQGGLNGYTF.

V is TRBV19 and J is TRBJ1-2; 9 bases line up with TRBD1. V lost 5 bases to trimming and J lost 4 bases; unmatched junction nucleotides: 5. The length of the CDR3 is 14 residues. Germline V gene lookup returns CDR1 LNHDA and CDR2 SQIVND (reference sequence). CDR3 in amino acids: CASSPGTGIYGYTF. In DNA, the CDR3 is TGTGCCAGTAGTCCCGGGACAGGGATCTATGGCTACACCTTC.

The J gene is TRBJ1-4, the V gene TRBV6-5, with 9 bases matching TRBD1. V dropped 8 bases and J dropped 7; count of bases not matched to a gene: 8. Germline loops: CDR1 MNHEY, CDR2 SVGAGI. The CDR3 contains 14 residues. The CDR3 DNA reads TGTGCCAGCGGAACAGGGGGCGGCGTTGAAAAACTGTTTTTT. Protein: CASGTGGGVEKLFF.

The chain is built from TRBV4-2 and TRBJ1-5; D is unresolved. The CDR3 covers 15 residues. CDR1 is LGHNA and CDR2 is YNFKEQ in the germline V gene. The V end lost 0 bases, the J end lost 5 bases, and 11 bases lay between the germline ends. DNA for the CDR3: TGTGCCAGCAGCCAAGAAGGGTACGGGGATCAGCCCCAGCATTTT. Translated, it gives CASSQEGYGDQPQHF.

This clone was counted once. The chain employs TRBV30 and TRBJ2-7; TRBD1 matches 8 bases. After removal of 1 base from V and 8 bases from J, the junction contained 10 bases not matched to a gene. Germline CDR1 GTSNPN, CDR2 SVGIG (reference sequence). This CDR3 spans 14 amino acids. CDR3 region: CAWSGTVQGAKQYF. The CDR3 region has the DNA TGTGCCTGGAGTGGGACAGTTCAGGGGGCGAAGCAGTACTTC.

DNA of the CDR3: TGTGCCACCAGCACAGGGGGCACCTACGAGCAGTACTTC. Its protein product is CATSTGGTYEQYF. V gene TRBV15 combines with J gene TRBJ2-7; 8 nucleotides line up with TRBD1. CDR1 and CDR2 from the germline V gene are LNHNV and YYDKDF (reference sequence). V trimming: 4 bases; J trimming: 2 bases; junction bases outside the gene matches: 1. The CDR3 has 13 amino acids.

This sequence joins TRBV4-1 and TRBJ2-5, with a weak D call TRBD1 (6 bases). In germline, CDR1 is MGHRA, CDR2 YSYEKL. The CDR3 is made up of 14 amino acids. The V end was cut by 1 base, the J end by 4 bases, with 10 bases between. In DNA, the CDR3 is TGCGCCAGCAGCCAAGTAGGGGGAGCAGAGACCCAGTACTTC. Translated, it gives CASSQVGGAETQYF.

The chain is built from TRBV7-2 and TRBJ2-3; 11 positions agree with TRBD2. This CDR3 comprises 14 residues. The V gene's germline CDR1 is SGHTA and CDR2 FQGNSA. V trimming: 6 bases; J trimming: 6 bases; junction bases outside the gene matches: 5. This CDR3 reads CASRPSGGYDTQYF. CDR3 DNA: TGTGCCAGCAGACCTAGCGGGGGGTACGATACGCAGTATTTT.

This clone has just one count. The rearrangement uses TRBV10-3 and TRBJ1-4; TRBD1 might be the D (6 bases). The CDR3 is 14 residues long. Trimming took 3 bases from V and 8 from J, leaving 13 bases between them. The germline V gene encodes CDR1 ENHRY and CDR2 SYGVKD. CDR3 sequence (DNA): TGTGCCATCAGTGAAGGGCAGGGGAAAGAAAAACTGTTTTTT. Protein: CAISEGQGKEKLFF.

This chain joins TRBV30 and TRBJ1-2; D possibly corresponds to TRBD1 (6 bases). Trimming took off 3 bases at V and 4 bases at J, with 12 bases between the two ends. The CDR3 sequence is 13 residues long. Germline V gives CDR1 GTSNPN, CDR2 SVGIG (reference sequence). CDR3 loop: CAWRKQGSYGYTF. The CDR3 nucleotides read TGTGCCTGGAGAAAACAGGGAAGCTATGGCTACACCTTC.

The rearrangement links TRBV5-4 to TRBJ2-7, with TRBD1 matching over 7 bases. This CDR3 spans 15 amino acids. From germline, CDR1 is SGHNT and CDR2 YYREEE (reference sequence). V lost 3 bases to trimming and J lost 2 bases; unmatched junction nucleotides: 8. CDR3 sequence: CASSSTRQGTYEQYF. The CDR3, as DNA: TGTGCCAGCAGCTCGACCAGACAGGGCACCTACGAGCAGTACTTC.

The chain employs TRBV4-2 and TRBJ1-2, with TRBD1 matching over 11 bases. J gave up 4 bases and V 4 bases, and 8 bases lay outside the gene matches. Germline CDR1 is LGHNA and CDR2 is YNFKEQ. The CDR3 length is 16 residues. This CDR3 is CASSPPGTGGSYGYTF. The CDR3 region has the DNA TGTGCCAGCAGCCCCCCGGGGACAGGGGGGTCCTATGGCTACACCTTC.

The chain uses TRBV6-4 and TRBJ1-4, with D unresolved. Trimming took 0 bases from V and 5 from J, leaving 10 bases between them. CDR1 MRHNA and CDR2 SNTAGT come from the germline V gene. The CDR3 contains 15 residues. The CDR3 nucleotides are TGTGCCAGCAGTGACTCGAGTCGAGGAAATGAAAAACTGTTTTTT. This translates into CASSDSSRGNEKLFF.

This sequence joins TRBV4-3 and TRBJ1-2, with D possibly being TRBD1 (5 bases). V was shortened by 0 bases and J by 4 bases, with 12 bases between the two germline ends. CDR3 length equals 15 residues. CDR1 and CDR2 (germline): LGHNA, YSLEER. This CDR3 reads CASSQDLRGRYGYTF. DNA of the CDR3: TGCGCCAGCAGCCAAGATTTGCGGGGACGCTATGGCTACACCTTC.

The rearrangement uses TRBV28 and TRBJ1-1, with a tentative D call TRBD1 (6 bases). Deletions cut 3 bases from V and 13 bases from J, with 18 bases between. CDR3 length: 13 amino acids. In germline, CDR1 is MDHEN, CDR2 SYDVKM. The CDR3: CASSFRGAGIGFF. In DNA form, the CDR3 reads TGTGCCAGCAGTTTTCGGGGGGCCGGGATAGGTTTCTTT.

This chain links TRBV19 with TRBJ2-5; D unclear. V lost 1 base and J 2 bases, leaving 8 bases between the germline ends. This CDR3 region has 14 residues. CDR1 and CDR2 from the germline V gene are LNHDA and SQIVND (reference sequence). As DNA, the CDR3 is TGTGCCAGTAGTATAGGCGGCAGACAAGAGACCCAGTACTTC. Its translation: CASSIGGRQETQYF. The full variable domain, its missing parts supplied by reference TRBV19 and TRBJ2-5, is DGGITQSPKYLFRKEGQNVTLSCEQNLNHDAMYWYRQDPGQGLRLIYYSQIVNDFQKGDIAEGYSVSREKKESFPLTVTSAQKNPTAFYLCASSIGGRQETQYFGPGTRLLVL.

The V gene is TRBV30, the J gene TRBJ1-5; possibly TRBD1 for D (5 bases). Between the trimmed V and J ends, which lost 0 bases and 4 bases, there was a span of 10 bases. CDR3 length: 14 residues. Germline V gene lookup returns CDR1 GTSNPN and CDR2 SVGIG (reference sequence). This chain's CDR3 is CAWSVGATNQPQHF. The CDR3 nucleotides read TGTGCCTGGAGTGTAGGGGCTACTAATCAGCCCCAGCATTTT.

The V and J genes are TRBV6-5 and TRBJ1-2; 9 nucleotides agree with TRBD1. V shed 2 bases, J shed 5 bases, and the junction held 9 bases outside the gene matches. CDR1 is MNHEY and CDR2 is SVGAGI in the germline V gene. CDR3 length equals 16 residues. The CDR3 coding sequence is TGTGCCAGCAGTTACAAGGCGACAGGGGGAGGGTATGGCTACACCTTC. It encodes CASSYKATGGGYGYTF.

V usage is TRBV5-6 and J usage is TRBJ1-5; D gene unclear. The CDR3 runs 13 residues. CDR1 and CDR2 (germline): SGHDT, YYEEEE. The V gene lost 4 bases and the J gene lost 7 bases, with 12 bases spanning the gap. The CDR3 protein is CASSPHARQPQHF. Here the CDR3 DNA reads TGTGCCAGCAGCCCCCACGCGAGGCAGCCCCAGCATTTT.

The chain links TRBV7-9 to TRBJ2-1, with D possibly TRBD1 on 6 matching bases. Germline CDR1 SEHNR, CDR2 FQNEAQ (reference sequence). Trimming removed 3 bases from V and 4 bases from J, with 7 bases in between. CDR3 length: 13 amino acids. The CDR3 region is CASSFGQYNEQFF. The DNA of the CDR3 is TGTGCCAGCAGCTTCGGACAGTACAATGAGCAGTTCTTC.

CDR3 in amino acids: CASSLRGQANQPQHF. The CDR3 coding sequence is TGTGCCAGCAGCTTAAGGGGCCAGGCAAATCAGCCCCAGCATTTT. The rearrangement links TRBV7-8 to TRBJ1-5; D might be TRBD1 (5 bases). The CDR3 is made up of 15 amino acids. Per the germline V gene, CDR1 is SGHVS and CDR2 is FQNEAQ. The germline V and J ends were trimmed by 2 bases and 4 bases, with 12 bases remaining between them.

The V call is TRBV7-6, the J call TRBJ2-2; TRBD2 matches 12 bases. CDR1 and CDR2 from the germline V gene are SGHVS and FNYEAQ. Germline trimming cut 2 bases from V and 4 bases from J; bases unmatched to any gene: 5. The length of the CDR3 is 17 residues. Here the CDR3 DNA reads TGTGCCAGCAGCTTATTTCTAGCGGGGGGGACCACCGGGGAGCTGTTTTTT. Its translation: CASSLFLAGGTTGELFF.

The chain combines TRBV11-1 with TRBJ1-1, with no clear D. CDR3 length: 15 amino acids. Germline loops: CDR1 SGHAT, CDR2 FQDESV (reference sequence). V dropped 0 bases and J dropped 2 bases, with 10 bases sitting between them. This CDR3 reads CASSLASRENTEAFF. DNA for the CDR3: TGTGCCAGCAGCTTAGCGAGTCGGGAAAACACTGAAGCTTTCTTT. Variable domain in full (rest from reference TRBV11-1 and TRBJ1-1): EAEVAQSPRYKITEKSQAVAFWCDPISGHATLYWYRQILGQGPELLVQFQDESVVDDSQLPKDRFSAERLKGVDSTLKIQPAELGDSAMYLCASSLASRENTEAFFGQGTRLTVV.

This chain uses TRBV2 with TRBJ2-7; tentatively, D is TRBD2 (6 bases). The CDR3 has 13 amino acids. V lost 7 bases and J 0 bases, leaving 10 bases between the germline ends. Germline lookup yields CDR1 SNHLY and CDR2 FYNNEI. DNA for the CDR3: TGTGCCAGCATGCGGGGAGCCTCCTACGAGCAGTACTTC. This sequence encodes CASMRGASYEQYF.

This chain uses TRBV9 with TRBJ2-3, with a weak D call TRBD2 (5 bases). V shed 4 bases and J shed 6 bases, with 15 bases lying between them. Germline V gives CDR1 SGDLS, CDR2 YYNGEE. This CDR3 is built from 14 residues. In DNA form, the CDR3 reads TGTGCCAGCAGCACGAGGGCTCGACCGGATACGCAGTATTTT. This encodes CASSTRARPDTQYF.

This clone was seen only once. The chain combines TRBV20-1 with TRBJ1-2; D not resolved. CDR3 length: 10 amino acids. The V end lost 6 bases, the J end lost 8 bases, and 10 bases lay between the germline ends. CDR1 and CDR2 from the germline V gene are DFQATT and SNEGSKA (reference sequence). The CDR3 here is CSALGGGYTF. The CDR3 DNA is TGCAGTGCCCTGGGAGGCGGCTACACCTTC.

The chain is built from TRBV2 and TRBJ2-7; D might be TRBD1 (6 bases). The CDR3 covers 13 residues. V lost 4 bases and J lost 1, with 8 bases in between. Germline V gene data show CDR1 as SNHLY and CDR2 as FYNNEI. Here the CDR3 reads CASSGGQSYEQYF. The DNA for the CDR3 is TGTGCCAGCAGTGGAGGACAGTCCTACGAGCAGTACTTC.

CDR3 in amino acids: CATMRQGARGYTF. The CDR3 DNA reads TGTGCCACCATGAGACAGGGGGCGAGGGGCTACACCTTC. The chain combines TRBV12-3 or TRBV12-4 with TRBJ1-2, with TRBD1 identical over 10 bases. This CDR3 is built from 13 residues. After removal of 10 bases from V and 8 bases from J, the junction contained 10 bases not matched to a gene.

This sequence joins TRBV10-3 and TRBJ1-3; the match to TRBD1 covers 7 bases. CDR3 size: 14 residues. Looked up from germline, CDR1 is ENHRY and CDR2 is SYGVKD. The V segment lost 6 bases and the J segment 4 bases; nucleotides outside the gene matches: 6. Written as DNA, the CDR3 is TGTGCCATCAGCATCGACAGGGTAGGAAACACCATATATTTT. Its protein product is CAISIDRVGNTIYF.

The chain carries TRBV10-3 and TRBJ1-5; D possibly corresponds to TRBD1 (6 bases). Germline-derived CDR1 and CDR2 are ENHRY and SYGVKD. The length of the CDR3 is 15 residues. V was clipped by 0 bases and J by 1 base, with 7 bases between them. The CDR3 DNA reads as TGTGCCATCAGTGAGTCGAGGGGGAGCAATCAGCCCCAGCATTTT. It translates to CAISESRGSNQPQHF.